This TCR beta chain was observed in a study of post-analysis software for immune sequencing data. Study details: Progressive-relapsing, secondary progressive and relapsing-remitting multiple sclerosis were among the disease courses included. Findings of the study overall: Compared against controls, patients with multiple sclerosis displayed significantly lower normalized Chao1 diversity. Compared with controls, patients had more of 4 to 6 TRBV segments, including TRBV5-6, TRBV5-1 and TRBV20-1.

The germline V gene encodes CDR1 MNHEY and CDR2 SMNVEV (reference sequence). J was trimmed by 9 bases and V by 7 bases; bases with no gene match: 14. This CDR3 has 15 amino acids. cDNA libraries of TCR beta carried unique molecular identifiers. MiXCR was run by TCRdb on the PCR reads, yielding one entry per CDR3 protein. Found here are 700,000 to 900,000 distinct CDR3 sequences, around 45% of them singletons; the top ten hold 4% to 5%. This clonotype has a handful of counts. Antigen unknown. Sequenced sample: blood. V is TRBV27 and J is TRBJ2-1; 8 bases map to TRBD2. The receptor was derived from a girl aged 5 to 17 with multiple sclerosis. CDR3: CASTYSGLEGGEQFF. In DNA form, the CDR3 reads TGTGCCAGCACTTACTCGGGACTAGAAGGGGGTGAGCAGTTCTTC.